This passage covers 10 T cell receptor beta chains from one sample sequenced in a study of T cell responses to AZD1222 COVID-19 vaccine. Some clones are missing from TCRdb's copy, which holds only in-frame ones; the method was immunoSEQ multiplex PCR. The repertoire holds under 150,000 clones, with more than 90% as singletons. Source: peripheral blood, taken 28 days after the second AZD1222 dose. Receptor source: an adult who received the AZD1222 COVID-19 vaccine.

The CDR3 loop reads CAWSGVGNTIYF. The CDR3 nucleotides read TGTGCCTGGAGTGGGGTTGGAAACACCATATATTTT. The V and J genes are TRBV30 and TRBJ1-3; D is ambiguous. The V gene lost 1 base and the J gene lost 3 bases, with 4 bases spanning the gap. The length of the CDR3 is 12 residues. CDR1 and CDR2 from the germline V gene are GTSNPN and SVGIG (reference sequence).

This chain uses TRBV18 with TRBJ1-5, with 7 bases lining up with TRBD1. CDR3 size: 13 residues. Trimming removed 5 bases from V and 6 bases from J; junction bases left unmatched: 4. In germline, CDR1 is KGHSH, CDR2 LQKENI. The CDR3 DNA sequence: TGTGCCAGCTCAGAAGGGGGCCGTCAGCCCCAGCATTTT. It translates to CASSEGGRQPQHF.

This clone showed up just a few times. This sequence joins TRBV30 and TRBJ1-3; 7 bases agree with TRBD1. CDR3 size: 15 residues. In germline, CDR1 is GTSNPN, CDR2 SVGIG (reference sequence). V lost 0 bases, J lost 0 bases, and 2 bases stayed unmatched. Here the CDR3 DNA reads TGTGCCTGGAGTGTGGGACAGAGCTCTGGAAACACCATATATTTT. Its translation is CAWSVGQSSGNTIYF.

The V and J genes are TRBV14 and TRBJ2-7; unclear D gene. The CDR3 totals 18 residues. V dropped 3 bases and J dropped 3 bases, with 24 bases sitting between them. Germline V gene lookup returns CDR1 SGHDN and CDR2 FVKESK. This CDR3 reads CASSQEGPRVGNFYEQYV. The CDR3 nucleotides are TGTGCCAGCAGCCAGGAAGGTCCCCGGGTAGGAAATTTCTACGAGCAGTACGTC.

The CDR3 loop reads CASSFGTGETQYF. CDR3 nucleotides: TGCGCCAGCAGCTTTGGGACCGGAGAGACCCAGTACTTC. The chain couples TRBV5-1 to TRBJ2-5, with D perhaps matching TRBD1 or TRBD2 (5 bases each). CDR3 length: 13 amino acids. Between the trimmed V and J ends, which lost 2 bases and 4 bases, there was a span of 9 bases. From germline, CDR1 is SGHRS and CDR2 YFSETQ.

The CDR3 is CASSPPGLAGGQETQYF. In DNA form, the CDR3 reads TGTGCCAGCTCACCGCCGGGACTAGCGGGAGGCCAAGAGACCCAGTACTTC. This chain uses TRBV18 with TRBJ2-5, with TRBD2 matching 15 bases. With 3 bases clipped from V and 1 base from J, the junction kept 3 bases outside the gene matches. This CDR3 is built from 17 residues. Germline assignment: CDR1 KGHSH and CDR2 LQKENI.

This rearrangement joins TRBV7-2 to TRBJ2-3; 7 positions match TRBD1. CDR1 is SGHTA, CDR2 FQGNSA, per germline. The V and J ends lost 5 bases and 0 bases, in that order; junction bases with no gene match: 2. This CDR3 has 14 residues. CDR3 sequence (DNA): TGTGCCAGCAGCACCAGGGGGAGCACAGATACGCAGTATTTT. Protein sequence: CASSTRGSTDTQYF. Variable domain in full (rest from reference TRBV7-2 and TRBJ2-3): GAGVSQSPSNKVTEKGKDVELRCDPISGHTALYWYRQSLGQGLEFLIYFQGNSAPDKSGLPSDRFSAERTGGSVSTLTIQRTQQEDSAVYLCASSTRGSTDTQYFGPGTRLTVL.

The V and J genes are TRBV7-2 and TRBJ2-7; D may be TRBD1 (6 bases). CDR1 and CDR2 (germline): SGHTA, FQGNSA. The CDR3 has 13 amino acids. V was cut by 6 bases and J by 4 bases, with 13 bases left in between. The CDR3 loop is CASRPGGLYEQYF. The CDR3 DNA sequence: TGTGCCAGCAGGCCTGGGGGCCTATACGAGCAGTACTTC.

The V call is TRBV19, the J call TRBJ1-4; D gene uncertain. From germline, CDR1 is LNHDA and CDR2 SQIVND (reference sequence). V gave up 2 bases and J gave up 0 bases, with 4 bases separating them. This CDR3 has 14 residues. The CDR3 sequence: CASSIRATNEKLFF. The CDR3 nucleotides read TGTGCCAGTAGTATACGGGCAACTAATGAAAAACTGTTTTTT.

J is TRBJ2-3 and V is TRBV3-1 (or the pseudogene TRBV3-2); D possibly corresponds to TRBD2 (5 bases). CDR3 size: 15 residues. The germline V and J ends were trimmed by 4 bases and 5 bases, with 16 bases remaining between them. Germline CDR1 reads LGHDT; CDR2 reads YNNKEL (reference sequence). The CDR3 nucleotides are TGTGCCAGCAGCCTAGGACTCCCGGGCGGAGATACGCAGTATTTT. Translated: CASSLGLPGGDTQYF.